Shown below are 18 T cell receptor beta chains from a single sample sequenced in a study of early T cells in non-severe SARS-CoV-2 infection. Via MiXCR, TCRdb re-called the 5' RACE reads, giving one row per CDR3 protein. In the table there are 48,000 or so distinct CDR3 sequences, 6.2% of which are singletons. Sequenced here: whole blood, sampled at baseline. Source of these receptors: an adult who was a healthcare worker with PCR-confirmed SARS-CoV-2 infection or an uninfected control (not recorded which).

The genes are TRBV6-5 and TRBJ2-7, with 11 bases identical to TRBD1. The CDR3 is 15 residues long. The V and J ends lost 5 bases and 2 bases, in that order; junction bases with no gene match: 5. Germline values: CDR1 MNHEY, CDR2 SVGAGI. The CDR3 coding sequence is TGTGCCAGCAGTCCCAGGGGACAGGGGGCCTACGAGCAGTACTTC. This gives the protein CASSPRGQGAYEQYF.

This clonotype was observed once. The chain combines TRBV11-2 with TRBJ2-1; 8 bases line up with TRBD1. The CDR3 spans 16 residues. Germline lookup yields CDR1 SGHAT and CDR2 FQNNGV. J lost 0 bases, V lost 5 bases, and 6 bases had no gene match. The CDR3 coding sequence is TGTGCCAGCAGCCAACGGACAGGGAGCTCCTACAATGAGCAGTTCTTC. Its translation is CASSQRTGSSYNEQFF.

The genes are TRBV18 and TRBJ2-3, with D hard to call. The V gene lost 2 bases and the J gene lost 0 bases, with 0 bases spanning the gap. The CDR3 extends over 12 amino acids. Germline-derived CDR1 and CDR2 are KGHSH and LQKENI. CDR3 in amino acids: CASSPSTDTQYF. Written as DNA, the CDR3 is TGTGCCAGCTCACCAAGCACAGATACGCAGTATTTT.

This clonotype occurred many times. The chain combines TRBV6-2 or TRBV6-3 with TRBJ1-1; no reliable D call. V was pared by 4 bases and J by 0 bases, with 9 bases between. CDR1 MNHEY and CDR2 SVGEGT come from the germline V gene. This CDR3 region has 14 residues. The CDR3 nucleotides read TGTGCCAGCAGTTCACGGGCCATGAACACTGAAGCTTTCTTT. This gives the protein CASSSRAMNTEAFF.

This clonotype qualifies as medium-sized. The V and J genes are TRBV27 and TRBJ1-5; D unresolved. Germline V CDR1 and CDR2: MNHEY, SMNVEV (reference sequence). CDR3 length: 15 amino acids. Deletions cut 3 bases from V and 7 bases from J, with 16 bases between. CDR3: CASSLGAGMGQPQHF. CDR3 coding DNA: TGTGCCAGCAGTTTGGGCGCGGGCATGGGCCAGCCCCAGCATTTT.

This clonotype has at least ten counts. The rearrangement joins TRBV20-1 to TRBJ2-7, with 8 bases lining up with TRBD1. The CDR3 sequence is 12 residues long. V was clipped by 4 bases and J by 4 bases; unmatched bases: 3. In germline, CDR1 is DFQATT, CDR2 SNEGSKA (reference sequence). The CDR3 sequence is CSAMDRVYEQYF. DNA for the CDR3: TGCAGTGCTATGGACAGGGTATACGAGCAGTACTTC.

In its sample, this clonotype was seen many times. DNA of the CDR3: TGTGCCAGCAGCACCGGGGTCCGAGGGACAGATACGCAGTATTTT. This encodes CASSTGVRGTDTQYF. The rearrangement links TRBV7-3 to TRBJ2-3; weak D call: TRBD2 (5 bases). V was trimmed by 5 bases and J by 3 bases, leaving 15 bases between them. The CDR3 loop spans 15 amino acids. CDR1 and CDR2 (germline): SGHTA, FQGTGA.

This clonotype was found a few times. The V gene is TRBV19, the J gene TRBJ1-5, with 7 positions matching TRBD1. J gave up 2 bases and V 7 bases, and 8 bases lay outside the gene matches. The CDR3 is made up of 15 amino acids. Germline lookup yields CDR1 LNHDA and CDR2 SQIVND (reference sequence). The CDR3, as DNA: TGTGCCAGTACCTCGACAGGGAACGGCAATCAGCCCCAGCATTTT. It yields the protein CASTSTGNGNQPQHF. The variable domain in full, completed from reference TRBV19 and TRBJ1-5, reads DGGITQSPKYLFRKEGQNVTLSCEQNLNHDAMYWYRQDPGQGLRLIYYSQIVNDFQKGDIAEGYSVSREKKESFPLTVTSAQKNPTAFYLCASTSTGNGNQPQHFGDGTRLSIL.

This clonotype was counted many times. This chain connects TRBV7-6 to TRBJ1-1; D gene ambiguous. Per germline, CDR1 SGHVS and CDR2 FNYEAQ. Deletions cut 5 bases from V and 5 bases from J, with 12 bases between. The CDR3 contains 13 residues. CDR3 amino acids: CASSPRPVTEAFF. Here the CDR3 DNA reads TGTGCCAGCAGCCCCCGCCCGGTTACTGAAGCTTTCTTT.

Ten or more counts support this clonotype. This sequence joins TRBV28 and TRBJ1-6, with 9 bases aligning to TRBD1. Per germline, CDR1 MDHEN and CDR2 SYDVKM. The length of the CDR3 is 15 residues. Losses at the gene ends were 6 bases for V and 6 bases for J; bases not matched to a gene: 6. As DNA, the CDR3 is TGTGCCAGCAGCCGTACAGGGGGCAGTAATTCACCCCTCCACTTT. It translates to CASSRTGGSNSPLHF.

There are a few counts of this clonotype. The V gene is TRBV5-1, the J gene TRBJ1-3; D unresolved. Between the trimmed V and J ends, which lost 0 bases and 4 bases, there was a span of 8 bases. Germline CDR1 reads SGHRS; CDR2 reads YFSETQ. The CDR3 extends over 14 amino acids. CDR3 amino acids: CASSLEGRGNTIYF. As DNA, the CDR3 is TGCGCCAGCAGCTTGGAAGGGCGAGGAAACACCATATATTTT.

This clonotype is deemed medium-sized. The gene calls are TRBV6-2 or TRBV6-3 and TRBJ1-1, with D uncertain. The CDR3 runs to 12 residues. In germline, CDR1 is MNHEY, CDR2 SVGEGT. V gave up 2 bases and J gave up 7 bases, with 8 bases separating them. The CDR3 reads CASSYGRIEAFF. DNA of the CDR3: TGTGCCAGCAGTTACGGGCGAATTGAAGCTTTCTTT.

This clonotype has a handful of counts. V is TRBV12-3 or TRBV12-4 and J is TRBJ2-7, with a possible D match to TRBD1 (5 bases). V lost 5 bases and J 2 bases, leaving 13 bases between the germline ends. The length of the CDR3 is 14 residues. The CDR3 nucleotides are TGTGCCAGCAGTGATTCCGACAGTACCTACGAGCAGTACTTC. Amino acids: CASSDSDSTYEQYF.

This clonotype appeared a few times. The chain uses TRBV29-1 and TRBJ2-6, with D possibly matching TRBD1 (6 bases). V gave up 5 bases and J gave up 0 bases, with 8 bases separating them. The germline V gene has CDR1 SQVTM and CDR2 ANQGSEA. This CDR3 contains 14 residues. The CDR3 sequence is CSVYRDSGANVLTF. The CDR3 DNA is TGCAGCGTTTACAGGGACTCTGGGGCCAACGTCCTGACTTTC.

The table lists this clonotype with many counts. The chain uses TRBV6-5 and TRBJ2-7, with TRBD1 as a possible D gene (6 bases). The CDR3 spans 14 residues. Germline-derived CDR1 and CDR2 are MNHEY and SVGAGI. Trimming removed 5 bases from V and 7 bases from J, with 18 bases in between. CDR3 loop: CASSQTGTTMEQYF. The CDR3 DNA follows: TGTGCCAGCAGTCAGACAGGCACCACTATGGAGCAGTACTTC.

This clonotype was seen ten or more times. The chain uses TRBV20-1 and TRBJ2-5, with unresolved D. V lost 0 bases, J lost 3 bases, and 14 bases lay in between. This CDR3 has 15 residues. From germline, CDR1 is DFQATT and CDR2 SNEGSKA (reference sequence). The CDR3 protein is CSARDARLDKETQYF. The DNA for the CDR3 is TGCAGTGCTAGAGATGCCAGGCTAGACAAAGAGACCCAGTACTTC.

Many counts were recorded for this clonotype. The chain links TRBV29-1 to TRBJ2-3; 8 bases map to TRBD2. Germline V gives CDR1 SQVTM, CDR2 ANQGSEA. V trimming: 4 bases; J trimming: 1 base; junction bases outside the gene matches: 4. This CDR3 spans 14 amino acids. CDR3 sequence reads: CSVGAGVGTDTQYF. The CDR3 DNA reads TGCAGCGTTGGAGCGGGGGTCGGCACAGATACGCAGTATTTT.

This clonotype turned up a few times. The rearrangement links TRBV20-1 to TRBJ2-7; 7 nucleotides match TRBD2. From germline, CDR1 is DFQATT and CDR2 SNEGSKA (reference sequence). With 1 base clipped from V and 3 bases from J, the junction kept 3 bases outside the gene matches. The CDR3 covers 13 residues. The CDR3 loop is CSARGDYLYEQYF. The CDR3 bases are TGCAGTGCTAGAGGGGACTATCTCTACGAGCAGTACTTC.